These T cell receptor beta chains were read from a single sample in a study of cytomegalovirus exposure and HLA in healthy donors. Sequenced by immunoSEQ multiplex PCR; TCRdb stores in-frame clones only, minus some. The sample shows 140,000 to 150,000 clones, around 70% of them seen only once. Sequencing was performed on PBMCs. The receptors stem from a man aged 35-49 years in good health and CMV-seronegative. The CDR3 runs from the conserved cysteine through the conserved F or W. The order of the fields is V gene, J gene, D gene, CDR3 protein. The D gene is left open where the match is weak.

TRBV6-5	TRBJ2-7	.	CASSYSRTGDYEQYF
TRBV11-3	TRBJ2-1	.	CASSSRDSTYNEQFF
TRBV21-1	TRBJ2-5	.	CASSRRQVEQEIQYF
TRBV5-1	TRBJ2-7	TRBD1	CASTYGTGGTSEQYF
TRBV18	TRBJ1-4	.	CASSPIGGTNEKLFF
TRBV5-1	TRBJ2-2	.	CASSPSNPTVAYTGELFF
TRBV27	TRBJ1-6	.	CASSLATTGSRSPLHF
TRBV14	TRBJ2-1	TRBD2	CASSQTRGGEQFF
TRBV7-9	TRBJ2-7	TRBD2	CASSLGAGQQYF
TRBV18	TRBJ2-7	TRBD1	CASSLLPGQGAREQYF
TRBV7-6	TRBJ1-2	TRBD1	CASSPWTGEASDLDYGYTF
TRBV7-3	TRBJ2-2	TRBD2	CASSPRTSGNTGELFF
TRBV7-9	TRBJ2-1	.	CASSLGTANEQFF
TRBV5-1	TRBJ1-6	.	CASKPVTGGGNSPLHF
TRBV30	TRBJ2-3	.	CAWSVRTSRRRTDTQYF
TRBV7-3	TRBJ2-3	.	CASSSPRGVGTDTQYF
TRBV10-2	TRBJ1-2	.	CASSRGTYNYGYTF
TRBV30	TRBJ2-2	TRBD1	CAWGQGTGELFF
TRBV28	TRBJ1-5	.	CASCRRGGYQPQHF
TRBV6-7	TRBJ2-6	TRBD1	CASSSGQGARGANVLTF
TRBV5-1	TRBJ1-1	.	CASSFHTNTEAFF
TRBV28	TRBJ1-3	TRBD1	CASSPDRGLAGNTIYF
TRBV4-1	TRBJ2-2	.	CASSQEGTGGAGELFF
TRBV4-3	TRBJ1-4	.	CASSQVGGGEKLFF
TRBV6-5	TRBJ1-1	.	CASSYQAGGTEAFF
TRBV18	TRBJ2-5	.	CASSGLRMRAGTQYF
TRBV7-6	TRBJ1-1	TRBD1	CASSLAQGQPNTEAFF
TRBV9	TRBJ2-1	.	CASSVGATYNEQFF
TRBV5-1	TRBJ2-5	.	CASSFGNSGTQYF
TRBV4-1	TRBJ2-7	TRBD2	CASSQGGGSSYEQYF
TRBV6-5	TRBJ1-2	TRBD1	CASSRYRDSPYGYTF
TRBV9	TRBJ1-1	TRBD1	CASSARTGRGTEAFF
TRBV19	TRBJ2-3	.	CASSTGTRTDTQYF
TRBV18	TRBJ2-1	.	CASSPGTGSYNEQFF
TRBV9	TRBJ2-7	.	CASSVDLSSYEQYF
TRBV25-1	TRBJ2-1	TRBD1	CASSVLDRGPYNEQFF
TRBV5-1	TRBJ1-1	TRBD1	CASSFTGAGTEAFF
TRBV23-1	TRBJ2-4	.	CASSQSESRVPKNIQYF
TRBV7-2	TRBJ2-5	TRBD2	CASSLVALGGGARETQYF
TRBV7-2	TRBJ1-1	TRBD1	CASSFTGTANTEAFF
TRBV5-5	TRBJ2-7	.	CASSRQGYEQYF
TRBV7-9	TRBJ2-5	TRBD2	CASTLGASGKQETQYF
TRBV4-1	TRBJ1-6	.	CASSQEVTRSGSPLHF
TRBV5-6	TRBJ1-6	.	CASSSLTTVQNSPLHF
TRBV7-9	TRBJ2-7	TRBD1	CASSSTGTALSYEQYF
TRBV2	TRBJ2-3	TRBD2	CASTPTSGHTDTQYF